This is a list of T cell receptor beta chains from one sample in a study of Ad26.COV2.S vaccination and SARS-CoV-2 variants. The protocol was immunoSEQ multiplex PCR, while the TCRdb copy is restricted to in-frame clones and leaves out a portion. The sample includes roughly 330,000 clones, almost 90% of them seen just once. The material was peripheral blood, obtained in a trial of Ad26.COV2.S vaccine versus placebo. These receptors were collected from a person aged 18-60 years who received the Ad26.COV2.S COVID-19 vaccine or a placebo. The conserved cysteine and the conserved F or W are not part of the CDR3 here.

>TRBV9|TRBJ2-1|12
ASSEYEGYNEQF
>TRBV27|TRBJ2-7|11
ASSLGEGAGQY
>TRBV5-4|TRBJ2-2|11
ASSREGTGELF
>TRBV5-4|TRBJ2-3|13
ASSLGAGGTDTQY
>TRBV9|TRBJ2-5|15
ASSVGLTSGGQETQY
>TRBV7-6|TRBJ1-2|14
ASSPQWGQSNYGYT
>TRBV28|TRBJ2-5|13
ASNQFIGEGETQY
>TRBV15|TRBJ1-6|12
ATSRSGTNSPLH
>TRBV5-6|TRBJ1-1|17
ASSLSPGQGANWGTEAF
>TRBV2|TRBJ2-7|10
ASRRRAYEQY
>TRBV7-8|TRBJ1-5|12
ASSLVRVGQPQH
>TRBV2|TRBJ2-2|16
ASRSFSGRRANTGELF
>TRBV9|TRBJ1-2|14
ASSVEWEDDSYGYT
>TRBV4-3|TRBJ1-3|11
ASSQEPRNTIY
>TRBV3-1/TRBV3-2|TRBJ1-5|10
ASSQDSGPQH
>TRBV30|TRBJ1-5|11
AWSGGGLQPQH
>TRBV5-4|TRBJ1-2|10
ASSEKGHGYT
>TRBV4-1|TRBJ1-2|14
ASSQDDSGVFYGYT
>TRBV5-1|TRBJ2-6|16
ASFGPGQAAQGANVLT
>TRBV27|TRBJ2-1|15
ASSFPRTSGLWNEQF
>TRBV28|TRBJ1-3|13
ASSLGQVMGNTIY
>TRBV12-3/TRBV12-4|TRBJ1-1|11
ASSLQMNTEAF
>TRBV19|TRBJ2-2|12
ASSIIGVTGELF
>TRBV27|TRBJ2-7|12
ASSLTGAGNEQY
>TRBV3-1/TRBV3-2|TRBJ1-5|13
ASSQRGTGDQPQH
>TRBV7-2|TRBJ1-3|14
ASSSLGQDSGNTIY
>TRBV7-6|TRBJ1-1|14
ASSLSRDLAGAEAF
>TRBV9|TRBJ1-2|11
ASSATANYGYT
>TRBV7-9|TRBJ1-6|17
ASSLGSATKSSYNSPLH
>TRBV11-2|TRBJ2-3|13
ASSSQGPDPDTQY
>TRBV4-3|TRBJ2-2|14
ASSQDDAVLTGELF
>TRBV5-1|TRBJ1-2|15
ASSLGVETGFNYGYT
>TRBV6-6|TRBJ2-1|12
ASSYVSLYNEQF
>TRBV7-2|TRBJ2-5|14
ASSPPLGGPAETQY
>TRBV5-1|TRBJ2-2|12
ASRGGSNTGELF
>TRBV28|TRBJ2-1|17
ASSGVAGGSRSSYNEQF
>TRBV6-9|TRBJ1-5|10
ASSSGYQPQH
>TRBV5-6|TRBJ2-3|11
ASSLASTDTQY
>TRBV7-2|TRBJ1-3|12
ASSFIRAGNTIY
>TRBV19|TRBJ1-2|12
ASSSDIRFYGYT
>TRBV5-1|TRBJ1-3|12
ASSLGRSGNTIY
>TRBV6-1|TRBJ2-3|15
ASSEKYRDYSTDTQY
>TRBV30|TRBJ1-1|13
AWSRRRGGNTEAF
>TRBV30|TRBJ1-5|12
AWSVYGGNQPQH
>TRBV7-3|TRBJ2-6|16
ASSSGLAGLSGANVLT
>TRBV28|TRBJ2-7|12
ASSTQDGAYEQY
>TRBV10-1|TRBJ2-1|12
ASSEPGAYNEQF